These 10 T cell receptor beta chains share one sample of origin, sequenced in a study of identical twins. MiXCR was run by TCRdb on the 5' RACE reads, yielding one entry per CDR3 protein. The table lists roughly 690,000 distinct CDR3 sequences, less than 25% of them singletons. This sample was also put to use in a study of T cells expressing NK-cell markers.

The sequencing input was PBMCs. The receptors were sampled from a woman aged 18-30 years in good health.

This sequence joins TRBV19 and TRBJ1-6, with 7 bases lining up with TRBD1. The CDR3 consists of 14 residues. The trim removed 6 bases at V and 9 bases at J, leaving 8 bases unmatched. Germline values: CDR1 LNHDA, CDR2 SQIVND (reference sequence). CDR3 loop: CASSRQGQPSPLHF. As DNA, the CDR3 is TGTGCCAGTAGCCGACAGGGACAGCCTTCACCCCTCCACTTT.

This clonotype was picked up a small number of times. The chain employs TRBV3-1 and TRBJ2-5; D may match TRBD1 or TRBD2 (6 bases each). Germline CDR1 reads LGHDT; CDR2 reads YNNKEL (reference sequence). CDR3 size: 16 residues. Trimming left V 4 bases short and J 0 bases short, with 15 bases between. Here the CDR3 DNA reads TGTGCCAGCAGCCTCCGAGGGGGGCCGAACCAAGAGACCCAGTACTTC. Its translation: CASSLRGGPNQETQYF.

This clonotype was seen many times. V is TRBV10-3 and J is TRBJ2-3; D ambiguous. Trimming took off 4 bases at V and 2 bases at J, with 4 bases between the two ends. The CDR3 sequence is 12 residues long. The germline CDR1 and CDR2 sequences are ENHRY and SYGVKD. The CDR3 DNA sequence: TGTGCCATCAGTGGGACCACAGATACGCAGTATTTT. It encodes CAISGTTDTQYF.

The sample holds many counts of this clonotype. The chain carries TRBV15 and TRBJ2-1; D unresolved. CDR3 size: 13 residues. Germline CDR1 and CDR2: LNHNV and YYDKDF (reference sequence). The V end was cut by 0 bases, the J end by 7 bases, with 7 bases between. CDR3 region: CATSRDPQNEQFF. The CDR3 DNA reads as TGTGCCACCAGCAGAGATCCCCAGAATGAGCAGTTCTTC.

CDR3 in amino acids: CASSLLPASGIKTQYF. Written as DNA, the CDR3 is TGTGCCAGCAGCTTACTTCCCGCTAGCGGGATAAAGACCCAGTACTTC. This rearrangement joins TRBV5-5 to TRBJ2-5, with 9 bases identical to TRBD2. The CDR3 is 16 residues long. The V segment lost 2 bases and the J segment 6 bases; nucleotides outside the gene matches: 11. Germline V CDR1 and CDR2: SGHKS, YYEKEE (reference sequence).

This clonotype occurred many times. The chain carries TRBV9 and TRBJ2-2, with 10 nucleotides matching TRBD2. The CDR3 extends over 15 amino acids. Germline V gene lookup returns CDR1 SGDLS and CDR2 YYNGEE. Trimming at V came to 3 bases and at J to 6 bases, leaving 5 bases not matched to a gene. This chain's CDR3 is CASSAGTSVAGELFF. The DNA for the CDR3 is TGTGCCAGCAGCGCCGGGACTAGCGTAGCCGGGGAGCTGTTTTTT.

V usage is TRBV5-1 and J usage is TRBJ2-7, with 12 bases identical to TRBD2. Germline CDR1 and CDR2: SGHRS and YFSETQ. V lost 4 bases, J lost 3 bases, and 5 bases stayed unmatched. The CDR3 has 15 residues. In DNA, the CDR3 is TGCGCCAGCAGCGCCACTAGCGGGGGGATCTACGAGCAGTACTTC. Protein product: CASSATSGGIYEQYF.

For this clonotype: At one boundary the junction diverges from the germline segment, which might be a read error. The V gene is TRBV12-3 or TRBV12-4, the J gene TRBJ2-3, with 10 bases matching TRBD2. The CDR3 length is 18 residues. DNA for the CDR3: TGTGCCTGCAGTCCAAGTGGGCGACTAGCGGGTAGGACAGATACGCAGTATTTT. This gives the protein CACSPSGRLAGRTDTQYF.

The gene calls are TRBV2 and TRBJ2-5, with 9 bases lining up with TRBD2. V lost 6 bases and J lost 4; bases outside the gene matches: 6. The CDR3 is 14 residues long. CDR1 and CDR2 (germline): SNHLY, FYNNEI. The CDR3 protein is CASRDSGSRETQYF. In nucleotides, the CDR3 is TGTGCCAGCAGGGATAGCGGGAGTCGAGAGACCCAGTACTTC.

This chain connects TRBV7-9 to TRBJ2-1; D gene unclear. V was pared by 0 bases and J by 9 bases, with 9 bases between. Germline V CDR1 and CDR2: SEHNR, FQNEAQ (reference sequence). The length of the CDR3 is 13 residues. DNA of the CDR3: TGTGCCAGCAGCTTAGCGTCCACGACTGAGCAGTTCTTC. Its protein is CASSLASTTEQFF.